This T cell receptor beta chain was sequenced during a study of shared T cell receptors in the human thymus. Repertoires were generated with immunoSEQ multiplex PCR, while TCRdb's copy carries only in-frame clones and drops some. Of around 340,000 clones detected, over 90% appear once; the ten largest clones hold roughly 0.02%. Germline-derived CDR1 and CDR2 are SGHTS and YDEGEE. The CDR3 sequence is 16 residues long. Trimming removed 3 bases from V and 3 bases from J, with 16 bases in between. The TCR originated in a human donor. The chain employs TRBV5-8 and TRBJ1-5; a weak D match, TRBD1 (6 bases). Sequenced material: thymocytes. The CDR3 coding sequence is TGTGCCAGCAGCTCGGACCCGGGACACGTCAATCAGCCCCAGCATTTT. This gives the protein CASSSDPGHVNQPQHF.